This T cell receptor (beta chain) was sequenced during a study of blood T cell repertoires in COVID-19. Across the study: Sites across the United States, Italy and Spain contributed samples from acute and convalescent COVID-19. Sources were T cells, B-cell-depleted T cells, or PBMCs; the material itself was cDNA or gDNA.

In the study's own analysis: Amplified reference gene primers provided the basis for estimating nucleated cell counts. Method: immunoSEQ multiplex PCR; TCRdb's copy keeps in-frame clones and lacks some. The DNA gave D and trimming, while V, J and clone size come from that table. The sample yields about 98,000 clones, about 90% seen once. Germline V gene sequence: CDR1 SGDLS, CDR2 YYNGEE. Trimming took off 3 bases at V and 0 bases at J, with 16 bases between the two ends. The length of the CDR3 is 17 residues. V and J are TRBV9 and TRBJ2-1; D is unresolved. Material: peripheral blood. This clonotype originated in a man aged 45-60 years with active COVID-19. The chain's CDR3 is CASSERPTRSSYNEQFF. The CDR3 bases are TGTGCCAGCAGCGAGCGACCGACGCGGAGCTCCTACAATGAGCAGTTCTTC. The full variable domain, in which reference TRBV9 and TRBJ2-1 provide the parts outside the CDR3, is DSGVTQTPKHLITATGQRVTLRCSPRSGDLSVYWYQQSLDQGLQFLIQYYNGEERAKGNILERFSAQQFPDLHSELNLSSLELGDSALYFCASSERPTRSSYNEQFFGPGTRLTVL.